A selection of T cell receptor beta chains follows, all from one sample in a study of post-analysis software for immune sequencing data. Each CDR3 protein is one row after TCRdb ran MiXCR on the PCR reads. The sample has roughly 730,000 distinct CDR3 sequences; roughly 27% are singletons. Sequencing input: blood. Every receptor here comes from a girl aged 5 to 17 with multiple sclerosis. CDR3s leave out the opening cysteine and the closing phenylalanine or tryptophan. Clone size is given for some rows only: seen once, a few or many times, or a class if the clone is expanded.

clone_size: -
v_call: TRBV28
cdr3_aa: ASSYPRGRVGEKLF

clone_size: -
v_call: TRBV7-7
cdr3_aa: ASSVGGTGQETQY

clone_size: -
v_call: TRBV29-1
cdr3_aa: SVAQGGTYNEQF

clone_size: few
v_call: TRBV5-5
cdr3_aa: ASTVGLAGHNEQF

clone_size: many
v_call: TRBV7-2
cdr3_aa: ASSFLGQGPAYEQY

clone_size: -
v_call: TRBV11-3
cdr3_aa: ASSEESLVNNEQF

clone_size: -
v_call: TRBV20-1
cdr3_aa: SARDFQGSQETQY

clone_size: few
v_call: TRBV7-8
cdr3_aa: ASSLNIGTGDYEQY

clone_size: -
v_call: TRBV9
cdr3_aa: ASSPSAVAGRYEQY

clone_size: -
v_call: TRBV20-1
cdr3_aa: SAPGVGYIQY

clone_size: -
v_call: TRBV11-2
cdr3_aa: ASSPAGLYVEQY

clone_size: -
v_call: TRBV6-2/TRBV6-3
cdr3_aa: ASTRAGKGPVYEQY

clone_size: few
v_call: TRBV20-1
cdr3_aa: SARAAGTDTQY

clone_size: -
v_call: TRBV2
cdr3_aa: ASSEDPSYEQY

clone_size: -
v_call: TRBV3-1
cdr3_aa: ASSQDPSGWEQF

clone_size: few
v_call: TRBV7-2
cdr3_aa: ASSLGSENGV

clone_size: few
v_call: TRBV6-5
cdr3_aa: ASRIQGAGNSPLH

clone_size: -
v_call: TRBV4-1
cdr3_aa: ASSQLRLASEETQY

clone_size: -
v_call: TRBV9
cdr3_aa: ASTNRGVEPNEQF

clone_size: -
v_call: TRBV4-3
cdr3_aa: AGSHDNKDTQY

clone_size: few
v_call: TRBV12-3/TRBV12-4
cdr3_aa: ASSFSSRTDTQY

clone_size: few
v_call: TRBV6-6
cdr3_aa: ATANTEAF

clone_size: -
v_call: TRBV29-1
cdr3_aa: SVHKGQVYTEAF

clone_size: -
v_call: TRBV11-2
cdr3_aa: ASSPPSGGGTDTQY

clone_size: many
v_call: TRBV29-1
cdr3_aa: SVDGGASGLRGEQY

clone_size: few
v_call: TRBV4-1
cdr3_aa: ASSQPGTGDPDTQY

clone_size: few
v_call: TRBV27
cdr3_aa: ASSSRQTGRSEKLF

clone_size: -
v_call: TRBV9
cdr3_aa: ASSVVGGGRETQY

clone_size: -
v_call: TRBV24-1
cdr3_aa: ATKQGGRDEQF

clone_size: few
v_call: TRBV11-2
cdr3_aa: ASSLDGGTNEKLF

clone_size: few
v_call: TRBV14
cdr3_aa: ASNQGRLTDTQY

clone_size: -
v_call: TRBV20-1
cdr3_aa: SARDVSDEATDTQY

clone_size: -
v_call: TRBV10-2
cdr3_aa: ASTGDNPGLAGGWETQY

clone_size: -
v_call: TRBV3-1
cdr3_aa: ASSHQRFRATEAF

clone_size: -
v_call: TRBV4-1
cdr3_aa: AGSQGHSGDNQPQH

clone_size: -
v_call: TRBV12-3/TRBV12-4
cdr3_aa: ASSVGVRAF

clone_size: few
v_call: TRBV6-6
cdr3_aa: ASSYTTGGQPQH

clone_size: few
v_call: TRBV27
cdr3_aa: ASSLSGTGFGELF

clone_size: few
v_call: TRBV3-1
cdr3_aa: ASSGTGQGARMQPQH

clone_size: -
v_call: TRBV10-3
cdr3_aa: AIRDSTNYGYT

clone_size: -
v_call: TRBV6-1
cdr3_aa: ASSKLAGGVETQY

clone_size: few
v_call: TRBV27
cdr3_aa: ASSAFDNQPQH

clone_size: -
v_call: TRBV12-3/TRBV12-4
cdr3_aa: ASSMQDRNNQPQH

clone_size: few
v_call: TRBV27
cdr3_aa: ASRPLAGSQSEQF

clone_size: -
v_call: TRBV6-6
cdr3_aa: ASSKGQSLNSPLH

clone_size: few
v_call: TRBV7-2
cdr3_aa: ASSVPTGGGSNEQF

clone_size: -
v_call: TRBV20-1
cdr3_aa: SGGRHEQY

clone_size: -
v_call: TRBV5-1
cdr3_aa: ASSPGTGAIDTQY

clone_size: -
v_call: TRBV5-1
cdr3_aa: ASSSQLGQGFEQY

clone_size: -
v_call: TRBV7-6
cdr3_aa: ASSLGSGLGQPQH

clone_size: once
v_call: TRBV20-1
cdr3_aa: SAKTSAWQETQY

clone_size: -
v_call: TRBV6-1
cdr3_aa: ASKKDRVSNQPQH